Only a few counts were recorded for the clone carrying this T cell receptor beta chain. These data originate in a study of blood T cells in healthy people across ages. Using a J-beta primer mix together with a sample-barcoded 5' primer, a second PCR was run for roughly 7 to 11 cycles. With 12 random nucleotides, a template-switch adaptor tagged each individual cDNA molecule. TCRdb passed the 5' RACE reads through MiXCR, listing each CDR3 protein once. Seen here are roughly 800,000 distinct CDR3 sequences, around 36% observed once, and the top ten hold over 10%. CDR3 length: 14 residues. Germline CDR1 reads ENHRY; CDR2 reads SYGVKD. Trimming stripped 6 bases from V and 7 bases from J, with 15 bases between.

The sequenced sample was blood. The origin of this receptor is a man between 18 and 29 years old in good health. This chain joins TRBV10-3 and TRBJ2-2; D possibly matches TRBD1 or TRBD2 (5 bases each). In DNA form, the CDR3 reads TGTGCCATCAGCGAGGGGATGAAAATCGGGGAGCTGTTTTTT. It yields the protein CAISEGMKIGELFF.